This TCR beta chain is from a study of blood T cell repertoires in COVID-19 (dated by TCRdb to the early 2020s). Looking at the study overall: The collaborator samples originated in the United States, Italy and Spain and spanned the acute and convalescent phases of COVID-19. The material from the prospective study consisted of cDNA or gDNA derived from T cells, B-cell-depleted T cells, or PBMCs. Deeply sampled blood TCRbeta repertoires from subjects exposed to, actively infected with, or recovered from COVID-19 were included in the dataset. A freely available public database, intended as a resource for researchers studying the immune response to SARS-CoV-2, is where the repertoires were released. Samples came from the ongoing ImmuneRACE study (first 160 participants) plus 1,254 subjects from 6 global collaborators. Nearly every sample came with metadata listing a de-identified subject ID, COVID-19 status, age in years and sex. HLA class I and class II types, where available, came from metadata supplied by the sample provider rather than from assay-based typing. On the study overall, not on this receptor specifically: Clinical and demographic metadata were provided uncurated, with the amount varying by source and participant.

TCRbeta CDR3 regions were amplified from genomic DNA by means of the immunoSEQ Assay, a bias-controlled multiplex PCR. The original pipeline was this. Within the assay, amplification of reference gene primers was used to estimate how many nucleated cells each sample contained. Sequence reads were collapsed and filtered to measure the absolute abundance of every unique TCRbeta CDR3 rearrangement. Productive Simpson clonality was computed per sample as the square root of Simpson's diversity index over productive rearrangements. Drawn from immuneACCESS, this table holds only the in-frame rearrangements with V and J called that TCRdb kept. Clones are partly lost; checked studies trace under half to an unresolved V gene and leave the rest unexplained. V and J calls and clone size are given by that table; D and trimming were obtained from the DNA. This sample gives 300,000 to 450,000 clones in total; roughly nine tenths of them show up just once. Clones ranked in the top ten supply around 3% of the sample.

One collaborating source in Seattle enrolled patients during active infection and followed them longitudinally through the course of disease. Whole blood was collected in K2EDTA tubes by collaborating institutions according to the institutions' own protocols. Collaborator samples were shipped for TCRbeta analysis as frozen whole blood, isolated PBMCs, or DNA extracted from either sample type. A remark on this clone: Its binding antigen is unknown. No qualities accompany the bases; no much larger clone lies one base away.

The CDR3, from cysteine to phenylalanine, totals 13 residues. CDR3 DNA only is kept here, 39 bases in frame from base 1. The germline V gene (reference sequence) yields LGHDT for CDR1 and YNNKEL for CDR2. The germline ends are 10 bases apart after V is trimmed by 0 bases and J by 9 bases. The rearranged chain carries TRBV3-1 (or the pseudogene TRBV3-2) and TRBJ2-3; TRBD1 is a weak D gene call, 6 bases matching. The receptor comes from a woman between 25 and 40 years old with COVID-19, enrolled during active disease. Sequenced sample: peripheral blood. The CDR3 here reads CASSQDVGATQYF. The DNA sequence is TGTGCCAGCAGCCAAGATGTGGGGGCCACGCAGTATTTT.